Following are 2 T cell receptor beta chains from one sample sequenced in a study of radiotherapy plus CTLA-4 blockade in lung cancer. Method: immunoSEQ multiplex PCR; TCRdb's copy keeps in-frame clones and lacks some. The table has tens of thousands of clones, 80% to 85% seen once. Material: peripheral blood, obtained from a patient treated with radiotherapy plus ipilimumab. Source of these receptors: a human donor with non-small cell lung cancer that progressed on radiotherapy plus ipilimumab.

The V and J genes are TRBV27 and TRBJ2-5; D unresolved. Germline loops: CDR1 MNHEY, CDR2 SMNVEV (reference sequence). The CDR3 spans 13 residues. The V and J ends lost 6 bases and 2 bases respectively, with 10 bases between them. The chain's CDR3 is CASRIIGQETQYF. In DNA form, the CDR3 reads TGTGCCAGCAGGATTATAGGGCAAGAGACCCAGTACTTC.

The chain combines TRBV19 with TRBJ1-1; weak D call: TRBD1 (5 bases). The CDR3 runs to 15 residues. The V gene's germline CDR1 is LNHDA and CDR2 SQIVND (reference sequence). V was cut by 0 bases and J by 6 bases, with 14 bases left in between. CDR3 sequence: CASSIDLAGKSEAFF. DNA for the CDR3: TGTGCCAGTAGTATAGATTTGGCAGGGAAGTCTGAAGCTTTCTTT.